This TCR beta chain came from a study of blood T cells in healthy people across ages. Study findings and constraints: With unsorted PBMCs, a conclusive comparison of naive versus antigen-experienced cells was not possible.

Isolation per sample recovered at least 6 million PBMCs. A J-beta primer mix and a sample-barcoded 5' primer were used in a second PCR of roughly 7 to 12 cycles. Every individual sample yielded 2.5 million or more paired-end reads (each containing CDR3). A single record per CDR3 protein comes from TCRdb applying MiXCR to the 5' RACE reads. The sample has roughly 1.9 million distinct CDR3 sequences; 30% to 40% are singletons. V was trimmed by 4 bases and J by 3 bases, leaving 16 bases between them. Germline-derived CDR1 and CDR2 are SGHRS and YFSETQ. This CDR3 is built from 15 residues. Regarding this clonotype: What it binds is not known.

The source is a human donor in good health. The chain combines TRBV5-1 with TRBJ2-5; D tentatively reads TRBD1 or TRBD2 (5 bases each). The sample consisted of blood. CDR3 nucleotide sequence: TGCGCCAGCAGCGCGGATGGGGGTTTGGAAGAGACCCAGTACTTC. Residues: CASSADGGLEETQYF.